The clone carrying this T cell receptor (beta chain) occurred a few times. TCRdb processed the RACE reads anew with MiXCR; each CDR3 protein has one entry. The sample carries about 190,000 distinct CDR3 sequences, 24% recorded once. This entry belongs to a study of human T cells and chemical hapten exposure. The time point is: patch test 3, about 24 weeks after DPC sensitization. Noted treatment: therapeutic diphenylcyclopropenone sensitization with weekly scalp DPC. Here the sequenced sample was whole blood, taken in connection with sensitization to the hapten diphenylcyclopropenone (DPC). The sequence came from a woman aged 40 to 55 with alopecia areata. Some clones in this sample may be carry-over from other donors' samples.

This CDR3 reads CSARDSGGEGETQYF. CDR3 coding DNA: TGCAGTGCTAGAGATTCTGGGGGCGAGGGAGAGACCCAGTACTTC. The chain has TRBV20-1 and TRBJ2-5; TRBD1 might be the D (6 bases). CDR3 size: 15 residues. Trimming took 0 bases from V and 4 from J, leaving 15 bases between them. Germline CDR1 reads DFQATT; CDR2 reads SNEGSKA (reference sequence).